Listed below are T cell receptor beta chains from one sample, sequenced in a study of siplizumab effects on memory and regulatory T cells. Only in-frame clones appear in the TCRdb table, and some are missing; sequencing was by immunoSEQ multiplex PCR. This sample has more than 85,000 clones, with about 92% found just once. The sequenced sample consisted of Tregs sorted from blood. These receptors were taken from a human donor in good health. The CDR3 runs from the conserved cysteine through the conserved F or W.

J	V	CDR3
TRBJ2-7	TRBV10-3	CAIGTSGRAQGYEQYF
TRBJ1-2	TRBV6-6	CAGQGWSYGYTF
TRBJ2-5	TRBV28	CASSDRETQYF
TRBJ1-1	TRBV7-9	CASSYQGHTEAFF
TRBJ2-5	TRBV28	CASSKGGQRRETQYF
TRBJ1-4	TRBV9	CASSVGTGEKLFF
TRBJ1-1	TRBV5-8	CASSWPGQGFGAFF
TRBJ2-7	TRBV18	CASSPLNGRLREQYF
TRBJ2-1	TRBV4-2	CASSQEATVTGDLSYNEQFF
TRBJ2-7	TRBV18	CASSPPRTISYEQYF
TRBJ2-5	TRBV7-8	CASTLRLVWPETQYF
TRBJ2-2	TRBV19	CASRSGINTGELFF
TRBJ1-1	TRBV6-4	CAKGDRDEAFF
TRBJ2-1	TRBV29-1	CSVDTSGISNEQFF
TRBJ2-7	TRBV29-1	CSSRTSGYEQYF
TRBJ1-5	TRBV7-2	CASSRGQINQPQHF
TRBJ2-3	TRBV9	CASSELAGGSGDTQYF
TRBJ2-5	TRBV5-4	CASSKFQETQYF
TRBJ2-1	TRBV5-1	CASSLGRGISYNEQFF
TRBJ2-1	TRBV25-1	CASRSLLSNEQFF
TRBJ1-1	TRBV11-2	CASSLLQKNTEAFF
TRBJ2-3	TRBV28	CASSLSGMFTDTQYF
TRBJ1-3	TRBV7-9	CASSAPGSGNTIYF
TRBJ1-2	TRBV15	CATSRDRVGGYTF
TRBJ2-4	TRBV4-2	CASSQEGSSGNIAKNIQYF
TRBJ1-4	TRBV18	CASSPVQGSNEKLFF
TRBJ2-3	TRBV5-1	CASSLMTNSLGSTDTQYF
TRBJ1-4	TRBV19	CASSQGNEKLFF
TRBJ2-3	TRBV5-1	CASSSRQITDTQYF
TRBJ1-3	TRBV11-2	CASSLTDYSGNTIYF
TRBJ2-7	TRBV5-1	CASSWGSYEQYF